This T cell receptor (beta chain) was recovered during a study of blood T cell repertoires in COVID-19. Across the whole study: Researchers got acute and convalescent COVID-19 samples from the United States, Italy and Spain.

Seattle's enrolled individuals joined amid active infection and were then monitored longitudinally. This clone occurred a few times. Assay used: immunoSEQ multiplex PCR; TCRdb lists only in-frame clones, some missing. This table holds about 38,000 clones, around four fifths found once. The source material was peripheral blood. The source of this sequence is a man between 60 and 70 years old with COVID-19, enrolled during active disease.

The CDR3 sequence is CASSRGQGWGEQYF. DNA for the CDR3: TGTGCCAGCAGCCGAGGACAGGGGTGGGGCGAGCAGTACTTC. The rearrangement links TRBV6-2 or TRBV6-3 to TRBJ2-7; 9 nucleotides agree with TRBD1. Germline trimming cut 6 bases from V and 6 bases from J; bases unmatched to any gene: 9. From germline, CDR1 is MNHEY and CDR2 SVGEGT. The CDR3 length is 14 residues.